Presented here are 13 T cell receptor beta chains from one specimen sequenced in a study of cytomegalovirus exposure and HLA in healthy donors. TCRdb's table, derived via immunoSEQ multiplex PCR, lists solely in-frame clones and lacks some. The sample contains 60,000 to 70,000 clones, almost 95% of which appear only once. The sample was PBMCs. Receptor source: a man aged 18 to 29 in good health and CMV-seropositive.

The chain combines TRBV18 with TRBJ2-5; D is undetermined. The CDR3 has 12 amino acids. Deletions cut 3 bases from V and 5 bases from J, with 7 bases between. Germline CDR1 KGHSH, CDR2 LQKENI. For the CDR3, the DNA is TGTGCCAGCTCACCCTCGGAGGAGACCCAGTACTTC. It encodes CASSPSEETQYF.

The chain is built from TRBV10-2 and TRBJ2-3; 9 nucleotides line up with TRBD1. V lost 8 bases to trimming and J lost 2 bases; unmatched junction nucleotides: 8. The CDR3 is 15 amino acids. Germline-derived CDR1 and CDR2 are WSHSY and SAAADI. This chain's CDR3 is CASGGTGKITDTQYF. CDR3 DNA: TGCGCCAGCGGGGGGACAGGGAAAATCACAGATACGCAGTATTTT.

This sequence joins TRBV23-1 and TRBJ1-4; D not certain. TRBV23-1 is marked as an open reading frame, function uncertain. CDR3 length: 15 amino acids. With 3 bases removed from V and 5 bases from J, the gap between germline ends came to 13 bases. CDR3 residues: CASSHLDGLNEKLFF. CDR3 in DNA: TGCGCCAGCAGTCACTTAGACGGACTGAATGAAAAACTGTTTTTT.

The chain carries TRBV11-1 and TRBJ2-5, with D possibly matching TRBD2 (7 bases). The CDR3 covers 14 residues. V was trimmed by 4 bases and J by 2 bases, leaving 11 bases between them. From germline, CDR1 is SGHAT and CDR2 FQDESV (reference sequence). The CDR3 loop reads CASSSEGGQETQYF. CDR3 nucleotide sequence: TGTGCCAGCAGCTCCGAGGGGGGGCAAGAGACCCAGTACTTC.

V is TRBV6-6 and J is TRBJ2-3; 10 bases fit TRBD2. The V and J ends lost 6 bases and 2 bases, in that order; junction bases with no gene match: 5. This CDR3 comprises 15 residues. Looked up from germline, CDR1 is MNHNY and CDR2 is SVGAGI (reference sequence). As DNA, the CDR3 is TGTGCCAGCAGCCTTCTAGCGGGGGACACAGATACGCAGTATTTT. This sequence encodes CASSLLAGDTDTQYF.

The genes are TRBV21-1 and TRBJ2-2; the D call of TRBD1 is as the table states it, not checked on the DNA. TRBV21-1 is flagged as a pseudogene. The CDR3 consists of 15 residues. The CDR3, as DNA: TGTGCCAGCAGCAAAGACGATCAGGACACCGGGGAGCTGTTTTTT. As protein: CASSKDDQDTGELFF.

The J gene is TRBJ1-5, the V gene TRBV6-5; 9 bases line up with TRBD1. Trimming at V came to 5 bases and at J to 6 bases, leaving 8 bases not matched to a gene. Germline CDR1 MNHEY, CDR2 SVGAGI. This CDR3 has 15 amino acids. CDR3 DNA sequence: TGTGCCAGCAGTACAACAGGGGGCAAGGGTCAGCCCCAGCATTTT. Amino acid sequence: CASSTTGGKGQPQHF.

CDR3: CASSWPGRTGELFF. The CDR3 nucleotides read TGTGCCAGTAGTTGGCCGGGGAGGACCGGGGAGCTGTTTTTT. The genes are TRBV19 and TRBJ2-2; a possible D gene is TRBD2 (6 bases). Trimming took 5 bases from V and 5 from J, leaving 12 bases between them. The CDR3 extends over 14 amino acids. Germline values: CDR1 LNHDA, CDR2 SQIVND (reference sequence). Full variable domain (outside the CDR3, taken from reference TRBV19 and TRBJ2-2): DGGITQSPKYLFRKEGQNVTLSCEQNLNHDAMYWYRQDPGQGLRLIYYSQIVNDFQKGDIAEGYSVSREKKESFPLTVTSAQKNPTAFYLCASSWPGRTGELFFGEGSRLTVL.

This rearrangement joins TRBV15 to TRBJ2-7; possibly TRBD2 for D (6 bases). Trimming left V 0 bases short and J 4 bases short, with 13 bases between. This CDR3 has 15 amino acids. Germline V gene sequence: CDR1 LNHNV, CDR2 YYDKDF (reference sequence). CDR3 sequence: CATSRDVGGLYEQYF. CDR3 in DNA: TGTGCCACCAGCAGAGATGTCGGGGGTTTGTACGAGCAGTACTTC.

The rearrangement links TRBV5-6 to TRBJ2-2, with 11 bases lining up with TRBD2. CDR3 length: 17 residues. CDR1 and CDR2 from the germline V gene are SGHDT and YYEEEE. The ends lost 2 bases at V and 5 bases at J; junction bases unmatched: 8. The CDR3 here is CASSFLLAGAGTGELFF. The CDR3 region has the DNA TGTGCCAGCAGCTTCTTACTAGCGGGAGCGGGGACCGGGGAGCTGTTTTTT.

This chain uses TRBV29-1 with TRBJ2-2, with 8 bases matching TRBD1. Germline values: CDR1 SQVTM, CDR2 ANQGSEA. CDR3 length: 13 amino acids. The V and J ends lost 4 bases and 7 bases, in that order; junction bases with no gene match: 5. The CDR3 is CSVGQGANGELFF. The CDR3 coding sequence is TGCAGCGTTGGCCAGGGGGCAAACGGGGAGCTGTTTTTT.

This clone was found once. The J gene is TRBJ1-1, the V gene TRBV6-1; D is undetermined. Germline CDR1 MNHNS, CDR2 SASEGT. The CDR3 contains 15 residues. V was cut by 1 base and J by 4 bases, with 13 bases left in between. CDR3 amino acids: CASSEGSVGSTEAFF. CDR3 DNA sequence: TGTGCCAGCAGTGAAGGAAGTGTCGGGAGCACTGAAGCTTTCTTT.

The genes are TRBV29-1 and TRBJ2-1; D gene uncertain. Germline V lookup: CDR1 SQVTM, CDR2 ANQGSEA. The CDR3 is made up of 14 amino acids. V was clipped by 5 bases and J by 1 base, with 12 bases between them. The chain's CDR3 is CSVHLLASYNEQFF. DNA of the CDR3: TGCAGCGTTCACCTACTCGCATCCTACAATGAGCAGTTCTTC.